This record concerns one T cell receptor beta chain sequence. This clonotype turned up a few times. Its binding antigen is unknown. Per-base quality was not reported, and no clone a single base away is much larger than it. These data belong to a study of human T cells and chemical hapten exposure (dated by TCRdb to the early 2020s). Regarding the complete study: For sensitization, 2% DPC in acetone was applied to a roughly 2 cm by roughly 2 cm area of upper inner arm skin. The libraries were sequenced as a pool, and the TCR yield per sample differed mostly because of small variations in library volumes within the pool. Approximately 28 alopecia patients gave blood for TCR sequencing at one to four time points (pre-sensitization, 2, 6 and 24 weeks). Patch testing was done on the upper back using Finn chambers containing 0.01% DPC, and results were scored after 6 days according to International Contact Dermatitis Research Group standards. The patient cohort, mostly female, included alopecia areata with under or over 50% scalp involvement, alopecia totalis and alopecia universalis. Throughout the study period of around 25 weeks, patients also received therapeutic DPC doses to the scalp every week. This study followed changes in the peripheral blood TCR repertoire in vivo during primary and secondary sensitization of alopecia patients to the hapten diphenylcyclopropenone (DPC). Patient blood was sampled pre-sensitization (week 0) and at 2, 6 and about 24 weeks after DPC sensitization.

Summary of the overall study and its limitations: Expanded TCRs formed significantly more large CDR3 similarity clusters than pre-sensitization or healthy control sets, consistent with antigen-driven responses. DPC sensitization did not change the number of TCRs with a frequency above 1 in 1000, and there was no evidence of changes in global repertoire structure. Alopecia, a presumed autoimmune disease, was present in all patients, so the immune response of the patients might differ from that of healthy individuals. The number of PT1 expanded TCRs positively correlated with patch test score, significant at thresholds 8, 16 and 32 but not 4. Repeated subsampling changed both the strength of the expansion versus patch-test correlation and the threshold at which the correlation became significant.

What the time point label conveys for this sample: patch test 1, 2 weeks after DPC sensitization. The treatment or condition tag for this specimen amounts to: therapeutic diphenylcyclopropenone sensitization with weekly scalp DPC. At every patch-test visit, the blood draw took place before the patch test was put on. Patients were considered eligible if aged 18 to 70, diagnosed with alopecia and deemed suitable for DPC therapy, and patients were excluded if pregnant. Total RNA was extracted from unfractionated whole blood that had been collected in Tempus Blood RNA tubes. The library was built by means of RACE. Sequenced using a NextSeq 500. Library preparation attached unique molecular identifiers to individual cDNA molecules for quantitative, reproducible TCR counting. Both TCR alpha and TCR beta chains were sequenced from each blood RNA sample. In the original analysis: Samples had a median of around 92,000 TCRs, with a range from about 23,224 to 750,000. The Decombinator software suite was used to annotate the V, J and CDR3 of the TCR reads. For the PS versus PT1 abundance plots, all samples were subsampled to the same number of TCRs (28,000). Expanded TCRs were defined as absent before sensitization and observed at least eight times at the 2-week time point. TCRdb ran its own pipeline on the public reads, namely fastp trimming at Q25 and MiXCR clone calling, and kept in-frame beta chains. Rows matching on CDR3 protein sequence are summarized as one entry with the most common DNA and genes. The V and J calls shown here were made by TCRdb, not taken from the authors' results. The sample table records 300,000 to 450,000 distinct CDR3 sequences; approximately 5% of these occur just once. 2% to 2.5% of the sample is in the top ten clones.

CDR1 and CDR2, per the germline V gene, are SGHRS and YFSETQ. Including the terminal cysteine and phenylalanine, the CDR3 comprises 15 residues. Only the CDR3 DNA is retained, 45 bases long and in frame from the first base. V is shortened by 1 base, J by 0 bases, and the region joining them spans 8 bases. This receptor was obtained from a woman between 45 and 60 years old with alopecia areata. Some clones in this sample may be carry-over from other donors' samples. This sample comprised whole blood, obtained in connection with sensitization to the hapten diphenylcyclopropenone (DPC). The V and J segments used are TRBV5-1 and TRBJ2-1, with the D segment identity uncertain. The bases are TGCGCCAGCAGCTTGATCCAGGACTCCTACAATGAGCAGTTCTTC. Its product reads: CASSLIQDSYNEQFF.